A single sample gave rise to the 3 T cell receptor beta chains below, sequenced in a study of T cells after yellow fever vaccination. MiXCR, run by TCRdb on the 5' RACE reads, gives a single entry per CDR3 protein. The sample includes about 340,000 distinct CDR3 sequences, 8.7% seen only once; the top ten take roughly 18%. Sequencing used PBMCs, obtained on the day of the first yellow fever vaccination. The origin of the receptors is a man aged 18 to 29 who received the YFV17D yellow fever vaccine.

A few counts support this clonotype. The chain joins TRBV11-2 to TRBJ2-2; D may match TRBD1 or TRBD2 (6 bases each). V lost 5 bases, J lost 7 bases, and 17 bases lay in between. Germline values: CDR1 SGHAT, CDR2 FQNNGV. This CDR3 contains 15 residues. The CDR3, as DNA: TGTGCCAGCAGCCCCATCCGGGGGCAAAACGGGGAGCTGTTTTTT. It specifies CASSPIRGQNGELFF.

The chain is built from TRBV29-1 and TRBJ1-4; perhaps TRBD1 as D (6 bases). Germline V lookup: CDR1 SQVTM, CDR2 ANQGSEA. The CDR3 has 14 amino acids. V lost 6 bases and J 8 bases, leaving 19 bases between the germline ends. CDR3 DNA sequence: TGCAGCGTCCCCTGGGATCAGGGGATCGAAAAACTGTTTTTT. Protein: CSVPWDQGIEKLFF.

This clonotype was seen a handful of times. This chain joins TRBV6-5 and TRBJ2-3, with 8 bases matching TRBD2. The CDR3 spans 16 residues. Germline V CDR1 and CDR2: MNHEY, SVGAGI. Unmatched junction bases numbered 5, after V lost 0 bases and J lost 3 bases. The CDR3 region is CASSYSQRGTTDTQYF. As DNA, the CDR3 is TGTGCCAGCAGTTACTCTCAGCGGGGGACAACAGATACGCAGTATTTT.